Reported below is one T cell receptor (beta chain). Its cognate antigen is unknown. One end of the junction varies from germline; a read error may be responsible. Patients who underwent sequencing had shown CD8+CD57+ cell expansion by flow cytometry. CDR1 is SQVTM, CDR2 ANQGSEA, per germline. The CDR3 is made up of 10 amino acids. This entry belongs to a study of CD8+CD57+ T cells in acquired aplastic anemia. Study-level findings and limits: The study found no significant CD8+ Simpson's diversity difference between patients and controls.

According to the study, genomic DNA was the template for TCR beta VDJ and CDR3 profiling. TCRdb re-analysed the reads in MiXCR, keeping a single row per CDR3 protein. The profile shows 100,000 to 150,000 distinct CDR3 sequences, approximately 41% of them singletons. The source of this sequence is a human donor with aplastic anemia. This chain links TRBV29-1 with TRBJ1-1; D gene uncertain. Specimen: sorted CD4+, CD8+, or CD8+CD57+ T cells (not recorded which) from PBMCs. CDR3 sequence reads: CSVLNTEALF. DNA of the CDR3: TGCAGCGTCCTTAATACTGAAGCTCTCTTT.